This TCR delta chain originates from a study of DNA immune sequencing with unique molecular identifiers (TCRdb year 2020). Describing the broader study: gammadelta T cells were enriched from buffy coats using immunomagnetic cell separation, and their genomic DNA was sequenced. An ultrasensitive DNA-based TRD repertoire sequencing method using PCR-introduced unique molecular identifiers was developed and validated in the study. Fluorescence-activated cell sorting was used to enrich gammadelta T cells from the PBMC of over 9 healthy individuals. Validation of the method was performed on synthetic reference molecules and on blood samples from healthy individuals. To compare enriched and non-enriched samples, about 0.1 ug of enriched gammadelta T-cell DNA and roughly 1 ug of non-enriched PBMC DNA were sequenced. Donors were healthy individuals, with ten to eleven donors profiled from sorted peripheral blood gammadelta T cells. Overall study results and their limits: TRD repertoire diversity differed among healthy donors, and several donors were highly oligoclonal, with the top 5 clonotypes making up more than half of productive molecules. Among clonotypes in healthy donors, the most frequent TRD rearrangement was TRDV2 paired with TRDJ1. Novel TRD sequences not targeted by the primers cannot be detected with the primer-based approach.

From the germline V gene, CDR1 is GEAIGNYY and CDR2 is EKD. From the cysteine up to the phenylalanine, the CDR3 has a length of 15 residues. The read is trimmed to its CDR3 DNA, 45 bases read in frame from base 1. Relative to germline, V is missing 2 bases and J is missing 2 bases, with 3 bases of the junction outside any gene match. This clone qualifies as medium-sized (0.01 to 0.1%). Which antigen it targets is not known. No much larger clone is present one base from it, and per-base qualities are unavailable. The same CDR3 can be traced to other DNA sequences in this sample. Libraries were prepared through multiplex PCR. A 32-plex assay amplified the genomic DNA, with primers for all 8 TRDV and 4 TRDJ genes spanning the CDR3. A 12-nucleotide UMI was introduced during 3 to 4 barcoding PCR cycles, after which a second PCR was performed with Illumina adapter primers. Libraries were purified with AMPure XP beads and quality-checked on a Fragment Analyzer with the HS NGS Fragment kit. The sequencing was run with an Illumina MiniSeq mid-output kit, including approximately 20% PhiX, and 150 cycles of paired-end reads. Turning to the authors' computational methods: MIGEC version 1.2.9 was used to process reads, grouping reads by UMI and building error-corrected consensus sequences. For post-processing, modified scripts from VDJtools version 1.2.1 were used together with the tcR R package. In TCRdb, clones were called once more from the public reads by CATT, and rows of identical DNA were later combined. The V and J calls shown here were made by TCRdb, not taken from the authors' results. The table for this sample lists 730 or so delta-chain clones; 9.5% to 15% of them were counted only once. The ten largest clones represent almost 70% of the sample.

The chain employs TRDV2 and TRDJ1, and 11 junctional nucleotides match TRDD3. The source material was gamma-delta T cells from PBMCs. The clonotype originates from a human donor in good health. The DNA sequence follows: TGTGCCTGTGACAGGCTGGGGGATACAACCGATAAACTCATCTTT. This encodes CACDRLGDTTDKLIF.